The 21 T cell receptor beta chains given below trace back to one sample, sequenced in a study of OX40 agonist ivuxolimab in advanced cancers. Only in-frame clones appear in the TCRdb table, and some are missing; sequencing was by immunoSEQ multiplex PCR. Found here are tens of thousands of clones, about 89% of them singletons; the top ten hold 9% to 10%. The input for sequencing was CD4+ or CD8+ T cells sorted from blood, taken in a trial of the OX40 agonist ivuxolimab. These receptors all come from an adult with an advanced solid tumor such as melanoma, head and neck, liver or kidney cancer.

This chain connects TRBV5-4 to TRBJ1-6; perhaps TRBD1 as D (5 bases). V gave up 4 bases and J gave up 7 bases, with 15 bases separating them. Looked up from germline, CDR1 is SGHNT and CDR2 is YYREEE (reference sequence). The CDR3 runs to 15 residues. The CDR3 here is CASSPQRGQNSPLHF. CDR3 DNA: TGTGCCAGCAGCCCCCAAAGGGGTCAAAATTCACCCCTCCACTTT.

As to this clone: One junction end disagrees with the germline gene, perhaps due to a read error. The chain carries TRBV11-2 and TRBJ2-7, with unresolved D. From germline, CDR1 is SGHAT and CDR2 FQNNGV. This CDR3 is built from 14 residues. Here the CDR3 reads CAGSLVARTYEQYF. CDR3 sequence (DNA): TGTGCCGGCAGCTTAGTCGCCAGGACCTACGAGCAGTACTTC.

This clone is a singleton in its sample. The chain uses TRBV29-1 and TRBJ2-7; either TRBD1 or TRBD2 may supply D (5 bases each). From germline, CDR1 is SQVTM and CDR2 ANQGSEA. The CDR3 has 13 amino acids. The V gene lost 3 bases and the J gene lost 3 bases, with 12 bases spanning the gap. The CDR3, as DNA: TGCAGCGTTGATCCAGGGAGAGGCTACGAGCAGTACTTC. Protein product: CSVDPGRGYEQYF.

This clone was seen just once. The chain uses TRBV21-1 and TRBJ2-2; no check of the table's D call, TRBD2, against the DNA was made. TRBV21-1 is a listed pseudogene. The CDR3 contains 17 residues. CDR3 in DNA: TGTGCCTGCTCTACCCAGCGGGGGGGCCGAAACACCGGGGAGCTGTTTTTT. This gives the protein CACSTQRGGRNTGELFF.

The chain has TRBV9 and TRBJ2-7; weak D call: TRBD2 (5 bases). The CDR3 totals 15 residues. Trimming removed 3 bases from V and 0 bases from J, with 13 bases in between. Germline values: CDR1 SGDLS, CDR2 YYNGEE. The CDR3 sequence is CASSGGLYSSYEQYF. The CDR3 DNA is TGTGCCAGCAGCGGAGGACTCTACAGCTCCTACGAGCAGTACTTC.

CDR3 nucleotides: TGTGCCAGCAGCTTGGCCATGGGGGCAGGGACCACTGAAGCTTTCTTT. Protein sequence: CASSLAMGAGTTEAFF. This chain connects TRBV5-6 to TRBJ1-1, with D possibly being TRBD1 (6 bases). This CDR3 has 16 residues. Trimming left V 0 bases short and J 4 bases short, with 16 bases between. Germline V CDR1 and CDR2: SGHDT, YYEEEE.

The chain carries TRBV7-3 and TRBJ2-2; 9 positions agree with TRBD2. The CDR3 loop spans 16 amino acids. V trimming: 5 bases; J trimming: 6 bases; junction bases outside the gene matches: 10. In germline, CDR1 is SGHTA, CDR2 FQGTGA. The CDR3: CASSPLAGEVAGELFF. The CDR3 region has the DNA TGTGCCAGCAGCCCCTTAGCGGGAGAGGTCGCCGGGGAGCTGTTTTTT.

The rearrangement joins TRBV5-1 to TRBJ1-4; TRBD1 matches 8 bases. The CDR3 totals 14 residues. Germline CDR1 SGHRS, CDR2 YFSETQ. V dropped 1 base and J dropped 8; count of bases not matched to a gene: 4. The CDR3 here is CASSLTTGEEKLFF. CDR3 coding DNA: TGCGCCAGCAGCTTGACGACAGGGGAGGAAAAACTGTTTTTT. Supplemented by reference TRBV5-1 and TRBJ1-4, the full variable domain reads KAGVTQTPRYLIKTRGQQVTLSCSPISGHRSVSWYQQTPGQGLQFLFEYFSETQRNKGNFPGRFSGRQFSNSRSEMNVSTLELGDSALYLCASSLTTGEEKLFFGSGTQLSVL.

This chain connects TRBV7-9 to TRBJ2-6; D gene unclear. Per the germline V gene, CDR1 is SEHNR and CDR2 is FQNEAQ (reference sequence). The CDR3 totals 13 residues. Trimming removed 2 bases from V and 6 bases from J, with 5 bases in between. CDR3 nucleotides: TGTGCCAGCAGCTTATACCCGGCCAACGTCCTGACTTTC. This sequence encodes CASSLYPANVLTF.

This chain uses TRBV28 with TRBJ2-3; no clear D. The germline gives CDR1 MDHEN, CDR2 SYDVKM. V dropped 1 base and J dropped 6 bases, with 8 bases sitting between them. The CDR3 is 13 residues long. The CDR3 region is CASSLSGRDTQYF. In DNA, the CDR3 is TGTGCCAGCAGTTTATCGGGCAGGGATACGCAGTATTTT.

V and J are TRBV19 and TRBJ2-5, with D unresolved. Matching the DNA end better, TRBJ2-7 makes the J call doubtful. CDR1 and CDR2 (germline): LNHDA, SQIVND (reference sequence). CDR3 size: 15 residues. DNA of the CDR3: TGTGCCAGTAGTATAACAGCCACCCAATCCTACGAGCAGTACTTC. Translated, it gives CASSITATQSYEQYF.

Only one count was recorded for this clone. In DNA form, the CDR3 reads TGTGCCACCCCCCAGAAGGGGCCCCTAGCCAAAAACATTCAGTACTTC. Its protein is CATPQKGPLAKNIQYF. The chain employs TRBV27 and TRBJ2-4; D possibly corresponds to TRBD1 (5 bases). This CDR3 comprises 16 residues. Per germline, CDR1 MNHEY and CDR2 SMNVEV (reference sequence). Deletions cut 10 bases from V and 0 bases from J, with 19 bases between.

In this sample, this clone turned up a few times. The chain links TRBV19 to TRBJ1-6; 12 nucleotides line up with TRBD1. CDR1 and CDR2 from the germline V gene are LNHDA and SQIVND (reference sequence). V shed 5 bases and J 5 bases; nucleotides not matched to a gene: 4. There are 16 residues in the CDR3. The CDR3 coding sequence is TGTGCCAGTAGTCCGGGGACAGGGGGCAATAATTCACCCCTCCACTTT. Amino acids: CASSPGTGGNNSPLHF.

V and J are TRBV4-2 and TRBJ2-5; TRBD2 might be the D (5 bases). This CDR3 region has 13 residues. Germline CDR1 LGHNA, CDR2 YNFKEQ. Trimming pared 8 bases from V and 5 bases from J, leaving 15 bases between. The CDR3 reads CASGARAGETQYF. The CDR3 DNA follows: TGTGCCAGCGGTGCCCGGGCGGGTGAGACCCAGTACTTC.

This chain links TRBV11-3 with TRBJ2-7; 9 nucleotides line up with TRBD1. This CDR3 has 14 residues. Trimming at V came to 3 bases and at J to 5 bases, leaving 5 bases not matched to a gene. Per germline, CDR1 SGHNT and CDR2 YENEEA. Here the CDR3 reads CASSFTGGVDEQYF. The CDR3 nucleotides are TGTGCCAGCAGCTTCACAGGGGGCGTCGACGAGCAGTACTTC. Based on the CDR3 plus reference TRBV11-3 and TRBJ2-7, the full variable domain is EAGVVQSPRYKIIEKKQPVAFWCNPISGHNTLYWYLQNLGQGPELLIRYENEEAVDDSQLPKDRFSAERLKGVDSTLKIQPAELGDSAVYLCASSFTGGVDEQYFGPGTRLTVT.

This chain links TRBV5-1 with TRBJ2-7; 7 nucleotides line up with TRBD1. Trimming took 2 bases from V and 2 from J; bases not matched to a gene: 4. From germline, CDR1 is SGHRS and CDR2 YFSETQ. The CDR3 totals 14 residues. The CDR3 here is CASSLRDSTYEQYF. CDR3 sequence (DNA): TGCGCCAGCAGCTTACGGGACAGCACCTACGAGCAGTACTTC.

The chain couples TRBV19 to TRBJ2-4; TRBD1 aligns across 8 bases. The V gene's germline CDR1 is LNHDA and CDR2 SQIVND (reference sequence). The junction had 5 bases not matched to a gene; V was cut back by 5 bases and J by 2 bases. The CDR3 loop spans 15 amino acids. This CDR3 is CASSPRQGTKNIQYF. The CDR3 coding sequence is TGTGCCAGTAGTCCCAGACAGGGGACCAAAAACATTCAGTACTTC.

This clone was recorded only once. As DNA, the CDR3 is TGCGCCAGCAGCCAAGGAGGCCAGAACACTGAAGCTTTCTTT. It is translated as CASSQGGQNTEAFF. The chain employs TRBV4-1 and TRBJ1-1; D call uncertain. The CDR3 runs to 14 residues. V was shortened by 1 base and J by 1 base, with 7 bases between the two germline ends. Germline V gene lookup returns CDR1 MGHRA and CDR2 YSYEKL.

The chain combines TRBV7-8 with TRBJ2-3; tentative D call: TRBD2 (6 bases). Germline values: CDR1 SGHVS, CDR2 FQNEAQ. Trimming took 1 base from V and 0 from J, leaving 8 bases between them. This CDR3 region has 15 residues. The CDR3 coding sequence is TGTGCCAGCAGCTTAGGCGGGGCGAGCACAGATACGCAGTATTTT. Its translation is CASSLGGASTDTQYF.

J is TRBJ1-6 and V is TRBV5-1; 11 bases agree with TRBD1. The CDR3 is 14 residues long. Trimming removed 3 bases from V and 9 bases from J; junction bases left unmatched: 2. CDR1 is SGHRS and CDR2 is YFSETQ in the germline V gene. CDR3 sequence reads: CASSSGQGASPLHF. The CDR3 region has the DNA TGCGCCAGCAGCTCCGGACAGGGGGCTTCACCCCTCCACTTT.

This chain joins TRBV19 and TRBJ1-4; maybe TRBD1 (5 bases). This CDR3 contains 13 residues. The germline V and J ends were trimmed by 5 bases and 7 bases, with 11 bases remaining between them. Germline V gene sequence: CDR1 LNHDA, CDR2 SQIVND (reference sequence). This chain's CDR3 is CASSYRGGEKLFF. CDR3 in DNA: TGTGCCAGTAGTTACCGGGGGGGTGAAAAACTGTTTTTT.